The sequence of this T cell receptor (beta chain) was determined in a study of cytotoxic CD8 clonotypes in ibrutinib-treated CLL. Study-wide background: Fewer than 13 relapsed/refractory, roughly 15 treatment-naive; around 18 IGHV unmutated. Findings and limits, study-wide: Clonality at baseline surpassed age-matched healthy donors and tracked circulating CD8+ T-cell counts.

As to this clone: No antigen is known for it.

Germline V gene data show CDR1 as SGDLS and CDR2 as YYNGEE. V lost 0 bases, J lost 8 bases, and 16 bases stayed unmatched. The CDR3 is 17 residues long. Genomic DNA for TCR beta libraries, approximately 2 micrograms, came from cryopreserved PBMCs. The protocol was immunoSEQ multiplex PCR, while the TCRdb copy is restricted to in-frame clones and leaves out a portion. The data contain about 130,000 clones, roughly 83% of them singletons. The chain couples TRBV9 to TRBJ1-2; 7 bases align to TRBD1. The receptor's source is a human donor with chronic lymphocytic leukemia. This sample comprised PBMCs, obtained after 12 months of ibrutinib treatment. Here the CDR3 reads CASSVDPTGQTYEGYTF. CDR3 bases: TGTGCCAGCAGCGTAGATCCGACAGGGCAAACCTATGAAGGCTACACCTTC. Full variable domain (remainder filled in from reference TRBV9 and TRBJ1-2): DSGVTQTPKHLITATGQRVTLRCSPRSGDLSVYWYQQSLDQGLQFLIQYYNGEERAKGNILERFSAQQFPDLHSELNLSSLELGDSALYFCASSVDPTGQTYEGYTFGSGTRLTVV.